This T cell receptor (beta chain) emerged from a study of OX40 agonist ivuxolimab in advanced cancers. General notes on the study: Ivuxolimab, which targeted the costimulatory receptor OX40 (CD134), was an agonistic, fully human IgG2 monoclonal antibody. The point of sequencing TCRbeta in the periphery was to test whether ivuxolimab changed TCR sequence diversity and drove clonal T-cell expansion. Intravenous ivuxolimab was administered to patients every 2 weeks at six dose levels: 0.01, 0.1, 0.3, 1.5, 3 and 10 mg/kg. Partial responses occurred in three dose-escalation patients, of whom one had hepatocellular carcinoma and two had cutaneous melanoma. Of the approximately 50 dose-escalation patients, hepatocellular carcinoma was present in roughly 19, melanoma in approximately 15, renal cell carcinoma in 9 and head and neck cancer in 9. Prior anti-PD-1, anti-PD-L1 or anti-CTLA-4 therapy was permitted, and checkpoint inhibitors had been received by roughly two fifths of dose-escalation patients. In the dose-escalation cohort, approximately 82% of patients were male, and the mean age was roughly 60 years with a range of about 20 to 90. The paper covers the monotherapy dose-escalation part of the phase I ivuxolimab trial, which included N of about 56 patients.

A remark on this clone: Its cognate antigen has yet to be identified. No quality values exist for individual bases; no much larger clone is one base distant.

For sequencing of the TCRbeta CDR3 region, genomic DNA was extracted from the sorted cells. The immunoSEQ Assay was used for sequencing of TCRbeta CDR3 regions. The table was pulled from immuneACCESS by TCRdb, which kept in-frame rearrangements only. Such tables lose some clones; where checked, under half of the loss comes from unresolved V genes, and the rest has no known cause. The sample data list about 64,000 clones, and roughly 80% of these were observed just once. Roughly 1.9% of the sample comes from the top ten. According to the germline V gene, CDR1 reads SGHDT and CDR2 reads YYEEEE. There are 14 amino acids in the CDR3, from cysteine to phenylalanine inclusive. The DNA shown is the 42-base CDR3, in frame from base 1. The junction carries 10 bases between V and J, which are trimmed by 1 base and 5 bases respectively. The trial excluded patients who had a history of autoimmune disease or were on systemic immunosuppression. In every dose cohort, peripheral blood was drawn for TCR sequencing at baseline, cycle 4 day 1, and cycle 7 day 1. The samples were taken from a phase I, first-in-human, multicenter, open-label dose-escalation trial of ivuxolimab. Adults with locally advanced or metastatic head and neck squamous cell, hepatocellular, melanoma or renal cell carcinoma were enrolled in the trial. Before TCR sequencing, CD4+ T cells and CD8+ T cells were sorted from peripheral blood as separate populations.

Overall study outcomes, separate from this receptor: Antigen specificity was not determined for the clonally expanded peripheral T cells. Low levels of normalized T-cell clonal expansion were also seen in some patients who did not respond. Partial responders in the 0.1-3.0 mg/kg groups had among the lowest normalized peripheral clonal expansion, especially among CD8+ T cells. At doses of 0.1 to 3.0 mg/kg, clonal expansion of both CD4+ and CD8+ T cells in blood was seen between baseline and week 6. After ivuxolimab, expanded clones were on average more numerous among CD8+ T cells than among CD4+ T cells.

Here the chain combines TRBV5-6 and TRBJ1-5; the D segment could be TRBD1, given 6 matching bases. This receptor was taken from an adult with an advanced solid tumor such as melanoma, head and neck, liver or kidney cancer. This specimen consisted of CD4+ or CD8+ T cells sorted from blood, obtained in a trial of the OX40 agonist ivuxolimab. The nucleotide sequence reads TGTGCCAGCAGCTTGACAGGGAATCATCAGCCCCAGCATTTT. Its protein reads: CASSLTGNHQPQHF.